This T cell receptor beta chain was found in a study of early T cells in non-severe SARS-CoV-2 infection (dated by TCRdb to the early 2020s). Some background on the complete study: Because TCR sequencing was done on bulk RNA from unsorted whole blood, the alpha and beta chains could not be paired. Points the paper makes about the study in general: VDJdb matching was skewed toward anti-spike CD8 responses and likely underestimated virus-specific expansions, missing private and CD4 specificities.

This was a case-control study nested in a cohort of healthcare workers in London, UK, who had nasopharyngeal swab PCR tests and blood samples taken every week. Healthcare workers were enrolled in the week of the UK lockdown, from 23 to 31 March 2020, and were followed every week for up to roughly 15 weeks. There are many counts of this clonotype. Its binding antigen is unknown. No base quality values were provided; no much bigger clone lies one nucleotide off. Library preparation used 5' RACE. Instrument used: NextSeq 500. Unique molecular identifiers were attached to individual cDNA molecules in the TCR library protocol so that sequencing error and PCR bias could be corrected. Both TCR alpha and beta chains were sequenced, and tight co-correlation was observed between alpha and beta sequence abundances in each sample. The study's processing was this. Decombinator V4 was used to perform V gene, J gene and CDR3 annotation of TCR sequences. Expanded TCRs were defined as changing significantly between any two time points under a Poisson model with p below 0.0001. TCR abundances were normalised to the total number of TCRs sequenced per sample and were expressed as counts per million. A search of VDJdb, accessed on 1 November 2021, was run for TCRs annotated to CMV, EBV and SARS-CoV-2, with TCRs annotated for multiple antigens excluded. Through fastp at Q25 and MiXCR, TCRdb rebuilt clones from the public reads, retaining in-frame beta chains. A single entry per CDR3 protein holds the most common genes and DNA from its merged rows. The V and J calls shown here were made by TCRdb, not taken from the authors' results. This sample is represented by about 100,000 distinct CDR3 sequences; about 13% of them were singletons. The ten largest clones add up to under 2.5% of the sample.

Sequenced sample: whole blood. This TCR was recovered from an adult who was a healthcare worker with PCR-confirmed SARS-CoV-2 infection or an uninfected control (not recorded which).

The CDR3 has the sequence CSAEYPTGGEGYTF. Here is the DNA: TGCAGTGCTGAATACCCGACAGGGGGTGAAGGCTACACCTTC. Rearrangement joined TRBV20-1 to TRBJ1-2, and 9 junctional nucleotides match TRBD1. CDR1 and CDR2 (DFQATT, SNEGSKA) derive from the germline V gene (reference sequence). After removal of 5 bases from V and 8 bases from J, the junction retains 12 bases not matched to a gene. CDR3 length: 14 amino acids, cysteine to phenylalanine. The DNA shown is the 42-base CDR3, in frame from base 1.